One sample yielded the 4 T cell receptor beta chains listed below, sequenced in a study of blood T cell repertoires in COVID-19. TCRdb's copy holds only in-frame clones and misses some; the assay was immunoSEQ multiplex PCR. The sample lists roughly 160,000 clones, almost 85% occurring once. The sequenced sample was PBMCs or T cells enriched from blood (not recorded which). These receptors all stem from a man between 45 and 60 years old who had recovered from COVID-19.

This clone was observed a handful of times. The chain couples TRBV27 to TRBJ2-1; D gene uncertain. V was pared by 5 bases and J by 5 bases, with 16 bases between. Looked up from germline, CDR1 is MNHEY and CDR2 is SMNVEV (reference sequence). This CDR3 has 15 amino acids. The CDR3 coding sequence is TGTGCCAGCAGTCTTGGGCCTCCAGTTAACAATGAGCAGTTCTTC. Encoded protein: CASSLGPPVNNEQFF.

The chain combines TRBV9 with TRBJ2-5; unclear D gene. Germline CDR1 and CDR2: SGDLS and YYNGEE. This CDR3 is built from 13 residues. V lost 1 base and J lost 5, with 9 bases in between. The CDR3 nucleotides are TGTGCCAGCAGCGTAAATCCCGGGGAGACCCAGTACTTC. It specifies CASSVNPGETQYF.

Note on this clone: The junction differs from germline at one of its ends, possibly a read error. This rearrangement joins TRBV6-1 to TRBJ1-6, with no clear D. The length of the CDR3 is 15 residues. Germline V lookup: CDR1 MNHNS, CDR2 SASEGT. CDR3 in DNA: TGTGCCAGCAGGGAAGACTGGTCCTATAATTCACCCCTCCACTTT. This encodes CASREDWSYNSPLHF.

The chain couples TRBV12-3 or TRBV12-4 to TRBJ2-7; D may be TRBD1 (6 bases). The V gene lost 2 bases and the J gene lost 8 bases, with 10 bases spanning the gap. CDR3 size: 12 residues. The CDR3 nucleotides read TGTGCCAGCAGTTTAACAGGGACGCAGCAGTACTTC. This translates into CASSLTGTQQYF.